This TCR beta chain was documented in a study of blood T cell repertoires in COVID-19. The wider study: T cells, B-cell-depleted T cells, or PBMCs provided the cDNA or gDNA that served as material.

Sequenced by immunoSEQ multiplex PCR; TCRdb stores in-frame clones only, minus some. The data show approximately 200,000 clones, over 75% seen once. The CDR3 loop spans 16 amino acids. Germline V lookup: CDR1 MNHEY, CDR2 SMNVEV (reference sequence). Trimming at V came to 1 base and at J to 0 bases, leaving 2 bases not matched to a gene. This clone was recorded once. The chain links TRBV27 to TRBJ1-2, with 10 nucleotides matching TRBD1. The source material was peripheral blood. The sequence derives from a woman between 45 and 60 years old with acute or convalescent COVID-19. Here the CDR3 DNA reads TGTGCCAGCAGTTTATTGGGACAGGGGTCTAACTATGGCTACACCTTC. As protein: CASSLLGQGSNYGYTF.